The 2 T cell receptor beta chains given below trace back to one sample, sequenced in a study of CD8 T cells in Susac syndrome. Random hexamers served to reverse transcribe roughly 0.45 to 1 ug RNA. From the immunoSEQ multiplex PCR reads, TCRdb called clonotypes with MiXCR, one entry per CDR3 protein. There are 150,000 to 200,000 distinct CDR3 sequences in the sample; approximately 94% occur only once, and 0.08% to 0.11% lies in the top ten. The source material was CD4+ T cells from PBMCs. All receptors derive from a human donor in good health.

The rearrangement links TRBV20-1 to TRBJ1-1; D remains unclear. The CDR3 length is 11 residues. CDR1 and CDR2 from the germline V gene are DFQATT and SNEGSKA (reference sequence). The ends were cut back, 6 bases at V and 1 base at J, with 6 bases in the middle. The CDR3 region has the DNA TGCAGTGCCTGGGGGAACACTGAAGCTTTCTTT. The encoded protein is CSAWGNTEAFF.

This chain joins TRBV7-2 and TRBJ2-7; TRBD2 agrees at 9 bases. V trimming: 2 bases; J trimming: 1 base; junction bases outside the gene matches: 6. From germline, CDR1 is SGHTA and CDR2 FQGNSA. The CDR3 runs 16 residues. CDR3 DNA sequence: TGTGCCAGCAGCTTAAGAGCGGGAGGACTTTCCTACGAGCAGTACTTC. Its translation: CASSLRAGGLSYEQYF.